The source of this T cell receptor beta chain is a study of cytomegalovirus exposure and HLA in healthy donors. The primer mix had 60 Vbeta and 13 Jbeta primers. How the authors handled the data: Unique TCR beta chains totaled roughly 80 million in a later count, with approximately 11 million of them shared. Profiling relied on immunoSEQ multiplex PCR, and the TCRdb table lists in-frame clones only, not all of them. V, J and clone size are those of that table, while D and trimming were read from the DNA. The sample shows about 170,000 clones, approximately 72% of them seen only once. This clone appeared a single time. At one end, the junction sequence differs from germline, possibly due to a read error. This TCR was recovered from a female donor in good health and CMV-seronegative. Specimen: PBMCs.

The CDR3 protein is CASTYGTELYSEAFF. The CDR3 DNA reads TGTGCCAGCACTTACGGTACAGAACTTTATTCTGAAGCTTTCTTT. This chain joins TRBV6-5 and TRBJ1-1; D not resolved. This CDR3 comprises 15 residues. CDR1 and CDR2 from the germline V gene are MNHEY and SVGAGI.